What follows is one TCR beta chain and its context. What it recognizes is unknown. The data stem from a study of shared clonotypes between healthy human individuals. General observations from the study: The study found about 5% of naive CD4 clonotypes shared across several donors.

Assay: immunoSEQ multiplex PCR; the TCRdb copy retains only in-frame clones and omits some. Of hundreds of thousands of clones listed, roughly 97% are singletons. Germline CDR1 is MDHEN and CDR2 is SYDVKM. V was shortened by 4 bases and J by 4 bases, with 17 bases between the two germline ends. This CDR3 region has 15 residues. This chain uses TRBV28 with TRBJ2-7; no clear D. This clonotype was sampled from a woman in her thirties in good health. The sequencing input was naive CD4+ T cells sorted from blood. As for subset: CD45RA+ positively selected. The DNA of the CDR3 is TGTGCCAGCAGTTCGCCTCCGGACCCCTTTTACGAGCAGTACTTC. Protein: CASSSPPDPFYEQYF. Based on the CDR3 plus reference TRBV28 and TRBJ2-7, the full variable domain is DVKVTQSSRYLVKRTGEKVFLECVQDMDHENMFWYRQDPGLGLRLIYFSYDVKMKEKGDIPEGYSVSREKKERFSLILESASTNQTSMYLCASSSPPDPFYEQYFGPGTRLTVT.